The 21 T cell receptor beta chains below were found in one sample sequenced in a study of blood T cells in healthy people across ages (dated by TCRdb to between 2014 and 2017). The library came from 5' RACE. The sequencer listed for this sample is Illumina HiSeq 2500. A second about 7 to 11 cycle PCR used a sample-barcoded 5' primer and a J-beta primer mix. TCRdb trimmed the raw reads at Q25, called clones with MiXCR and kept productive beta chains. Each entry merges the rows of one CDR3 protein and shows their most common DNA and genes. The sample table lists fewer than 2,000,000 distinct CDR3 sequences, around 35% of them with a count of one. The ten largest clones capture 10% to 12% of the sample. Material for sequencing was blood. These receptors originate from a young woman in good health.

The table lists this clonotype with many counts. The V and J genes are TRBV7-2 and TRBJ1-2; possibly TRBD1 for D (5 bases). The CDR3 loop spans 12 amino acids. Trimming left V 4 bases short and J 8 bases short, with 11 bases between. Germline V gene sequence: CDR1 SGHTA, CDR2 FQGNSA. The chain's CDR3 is CASSSIRQGYTF. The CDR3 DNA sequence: TGTGCCAGCAGCTCCATCCGACAGGGCTACACCTTC. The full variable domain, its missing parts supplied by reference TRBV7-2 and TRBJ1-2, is GAGVSQSPSNKVTEKGKDVELRCDPISGHTALYWYRQSLGQGLEFLIYFQGNSAPDKSGLPSDRFSAERTGGSVSTLTIQRTQQEDSAVYLCASSSIRQGYTFGSGTRLTVV.

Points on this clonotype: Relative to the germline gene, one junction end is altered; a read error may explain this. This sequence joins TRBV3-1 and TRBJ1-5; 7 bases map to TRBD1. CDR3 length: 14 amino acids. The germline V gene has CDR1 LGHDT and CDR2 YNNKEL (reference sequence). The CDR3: CASSQGRGNRPQHF. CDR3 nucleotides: TGTGCCAGCAGCCAAGGCAGGGGGAATCGGCCCCAGCATTTT.

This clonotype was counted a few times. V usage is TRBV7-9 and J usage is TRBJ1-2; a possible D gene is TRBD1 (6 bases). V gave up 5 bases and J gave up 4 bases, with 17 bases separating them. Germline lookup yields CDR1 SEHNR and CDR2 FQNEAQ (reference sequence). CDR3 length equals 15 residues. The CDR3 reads CASSPPGHKLYGYTF. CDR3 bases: TGTGCCAGCAGCCCCCCGGGACACAAACTCTATGGCTACACCTTC.

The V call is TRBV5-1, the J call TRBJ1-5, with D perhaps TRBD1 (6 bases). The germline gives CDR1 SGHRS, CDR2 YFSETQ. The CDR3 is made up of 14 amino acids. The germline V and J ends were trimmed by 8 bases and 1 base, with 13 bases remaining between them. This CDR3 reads CASFRGASNQPQHF. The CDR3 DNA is TGCGCCAGTTTTCGGGGGGCGAGCAATCAGCCCCAGCATTTT.

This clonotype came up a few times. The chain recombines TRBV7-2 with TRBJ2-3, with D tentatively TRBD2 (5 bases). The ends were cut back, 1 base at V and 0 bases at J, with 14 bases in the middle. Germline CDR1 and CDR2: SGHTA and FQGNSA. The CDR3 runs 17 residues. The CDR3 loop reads CASSLVREPLSTDTQYF. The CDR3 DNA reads TGTGCCAGCAGCTTAGTTCGGGAACCACTTAGCACAGATACGCAGTATTTT.

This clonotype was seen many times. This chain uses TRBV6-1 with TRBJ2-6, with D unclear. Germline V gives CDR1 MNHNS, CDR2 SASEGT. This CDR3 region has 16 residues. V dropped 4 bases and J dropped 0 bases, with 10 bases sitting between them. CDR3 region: CASSVRASSGANVLTF. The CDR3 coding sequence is TGTGCCAGCAGTGTTCGGGCCTCCTCTGGGGCCAACGTCCTGACTTTC.

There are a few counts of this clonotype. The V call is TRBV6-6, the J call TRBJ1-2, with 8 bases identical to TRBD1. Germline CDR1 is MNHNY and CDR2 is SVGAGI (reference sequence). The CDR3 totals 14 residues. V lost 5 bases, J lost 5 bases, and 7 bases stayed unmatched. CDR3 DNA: TGTGCCAGCAGTAAGGGACAGGTTTGGTATGGCTACACCTTC. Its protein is CASSKGQVWYGYTF.

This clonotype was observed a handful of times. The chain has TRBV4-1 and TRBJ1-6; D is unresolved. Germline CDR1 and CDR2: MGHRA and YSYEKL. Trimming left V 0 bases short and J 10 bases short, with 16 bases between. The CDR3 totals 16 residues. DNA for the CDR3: TGCGCCAGCAGCCAAGATGTGACCCAGAATTGGTCACCCCTCCACTTT. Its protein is CASSQDVTQNWSPLHF.

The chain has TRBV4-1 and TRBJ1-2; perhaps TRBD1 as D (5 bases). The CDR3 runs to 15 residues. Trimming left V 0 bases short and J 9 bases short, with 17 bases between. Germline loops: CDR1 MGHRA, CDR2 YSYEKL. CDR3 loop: CASSQDRDPKASYTF. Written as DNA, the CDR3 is TGCGCCAGCAGCCAAGACCGGGACCCCAAAGCTAGCTACACCTTC.

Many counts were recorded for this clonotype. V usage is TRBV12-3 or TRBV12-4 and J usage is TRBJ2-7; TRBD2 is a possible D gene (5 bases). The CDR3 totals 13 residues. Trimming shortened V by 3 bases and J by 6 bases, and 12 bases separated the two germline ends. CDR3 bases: TGTGCCAGCAGTTTGGATCAGAGGGTCGAGCAGTACTTC. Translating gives CASSLDQRVEQYF.

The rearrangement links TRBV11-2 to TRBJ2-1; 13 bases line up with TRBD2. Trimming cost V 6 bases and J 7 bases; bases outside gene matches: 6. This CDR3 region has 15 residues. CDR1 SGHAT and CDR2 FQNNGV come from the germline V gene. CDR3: CASRMTSGGYNEQFF. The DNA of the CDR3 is TGTGCCAGCAGGATGACTAGCGGGGGGTATAATGAGCAGTTCTTC. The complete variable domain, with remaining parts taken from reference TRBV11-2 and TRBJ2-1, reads EAGVAQSPRYKIIEKRQSVAFWCNPISGHATLYWYQQILGQGPKLLIQFQNNGVVDDSQLPKDRFSAERLKGVDSTLKIQPAKLEDSAVYLCASRMTSGGYNEQFFGPGTRLTVL.

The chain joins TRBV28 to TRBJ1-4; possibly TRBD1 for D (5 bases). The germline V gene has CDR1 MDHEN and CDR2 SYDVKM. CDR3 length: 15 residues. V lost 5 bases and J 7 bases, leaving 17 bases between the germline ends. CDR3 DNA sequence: TGTGCCAGCAGTCCTAGATCGGGGCGGGGTGAAAAACTGTTTTTT. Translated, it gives CASSPRSGRGEKLFF.

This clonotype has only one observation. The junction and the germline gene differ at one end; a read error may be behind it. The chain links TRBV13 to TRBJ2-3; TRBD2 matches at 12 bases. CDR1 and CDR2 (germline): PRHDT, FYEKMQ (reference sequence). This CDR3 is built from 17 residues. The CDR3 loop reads CAGSSYRTSGITDTQYF. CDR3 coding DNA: TGTGCCGGCAGCTCCTATCGGACTAGCGGGATCACAGATACGCAGTATTTT.

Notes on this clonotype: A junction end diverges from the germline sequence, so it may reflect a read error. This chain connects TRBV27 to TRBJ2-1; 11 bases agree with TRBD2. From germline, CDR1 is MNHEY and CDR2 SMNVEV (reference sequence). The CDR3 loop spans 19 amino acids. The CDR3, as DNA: TGTGTCAGCACCCCCAAAGGGCTAGCGGGAGGCACACCGTACAATGAGCAGTTCTTC. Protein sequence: CVSTPKGLAGGTPYNEQFF.

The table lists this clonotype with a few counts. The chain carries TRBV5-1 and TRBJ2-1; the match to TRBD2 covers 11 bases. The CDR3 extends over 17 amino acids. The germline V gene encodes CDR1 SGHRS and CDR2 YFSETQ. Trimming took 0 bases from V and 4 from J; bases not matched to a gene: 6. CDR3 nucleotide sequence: TGCGCCAGCAGCTTGGCAATTCGGACTAGCGGGTACAATGAGCAGTTCTTC. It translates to CASSLAIRTSGYNEQFF.

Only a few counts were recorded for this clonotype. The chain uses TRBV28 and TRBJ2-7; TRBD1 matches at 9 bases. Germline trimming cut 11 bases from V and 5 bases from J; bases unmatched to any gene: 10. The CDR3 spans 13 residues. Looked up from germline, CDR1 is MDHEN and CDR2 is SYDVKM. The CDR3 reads CAAAVDRGHEQYF. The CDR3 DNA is TGTGCCGCAGCAGTGGACAGGGGCCACGAGCAGTACTTC.

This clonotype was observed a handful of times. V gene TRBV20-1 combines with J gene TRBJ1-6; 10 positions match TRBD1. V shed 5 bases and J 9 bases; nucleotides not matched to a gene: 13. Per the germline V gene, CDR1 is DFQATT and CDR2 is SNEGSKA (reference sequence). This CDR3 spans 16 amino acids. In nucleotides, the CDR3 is TGCAGTGCTGTCTACCGGGACAGGGGTCAGGGTTCACCCCTCCACTTT. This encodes CSAVYRDRGQGSPLHF.

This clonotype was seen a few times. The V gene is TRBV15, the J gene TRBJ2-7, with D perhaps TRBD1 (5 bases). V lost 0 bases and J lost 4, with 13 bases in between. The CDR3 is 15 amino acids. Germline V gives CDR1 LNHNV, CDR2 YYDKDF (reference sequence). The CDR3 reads CATSRDPGLGYEQYF. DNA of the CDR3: TGTGCCACCAGCAGAGATCCAGGGCTCGGGTACGAGCAGTACTTC.

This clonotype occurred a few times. DNA for the CDR3: TGCAGTGCTCGACTAGCGGGAGTTTACAATGAGCAGTTCTTC. It translates to CSARLAGVYNEQFF. This chain joins TRBV20-1 and TRBJ2-1; 12 bases map to TRBD2. J lost 4 bases, V lost 5 bases, and 3 bases had no gene match. In germline, CDR1 is DFQATT, CDR2 SNEGSKA (reference sequence). The CDR3 contains 14 residues.

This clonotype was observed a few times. The chain's CDR3 is CASSLGVQGIETQYF. CDR3 DNA: TGTGCCAGCAGCTTAGGGGTCCAAGGAATCGAGACCCAGTACTTC. V and J are TRBV7-9 and TRBJ2-5; D is unresolved. Germline values: CDR1 SEHNR, CDR2 FQNEAQ (reference sequence). Trimming pared 1 base from V and 5 bases from J, leaving 14 bases between. The CDR3 runs to 15 residues. Supplemented by reference TRBV7-9 and TRBJ2-5, the full variable domain reads DTGVSQNPRHKITKRGQNVTFRCDPISEHNRLYWYRQTLGQGPEFLTYFQNEAQLEKSRLLSDRFSAERPKGSFSTLEIQRTEQGDSAMYLCASSLGVQGIETQYFGPGTRLLVL.

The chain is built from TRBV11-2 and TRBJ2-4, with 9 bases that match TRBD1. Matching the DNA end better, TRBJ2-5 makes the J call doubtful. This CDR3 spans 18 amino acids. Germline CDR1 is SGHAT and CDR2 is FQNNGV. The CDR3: CASKKGGDRVPTQETQYF. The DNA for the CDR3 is TGTGCCAGCAAAAAAGGCGGGGACAGGGTGCCAACCCAAGAGACCCAGTACTTC.